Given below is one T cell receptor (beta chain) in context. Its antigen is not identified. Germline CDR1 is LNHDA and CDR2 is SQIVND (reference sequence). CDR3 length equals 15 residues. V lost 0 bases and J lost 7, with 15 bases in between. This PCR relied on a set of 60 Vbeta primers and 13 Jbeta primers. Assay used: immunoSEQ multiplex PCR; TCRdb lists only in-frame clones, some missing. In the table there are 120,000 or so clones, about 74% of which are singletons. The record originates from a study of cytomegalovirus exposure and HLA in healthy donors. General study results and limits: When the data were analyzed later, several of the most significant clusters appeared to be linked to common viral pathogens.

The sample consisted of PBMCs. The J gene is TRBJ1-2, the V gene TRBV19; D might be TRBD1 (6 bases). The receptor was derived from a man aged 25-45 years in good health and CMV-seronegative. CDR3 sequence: CASSIERQVPAGYTF. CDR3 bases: TGTGCCAGTAGTATAGAAAGACAGGTACCAGCTGGCTACACCTTC.